The T cell receptor (beta chain) under discussion was sequenced for a study of response to subunit inactivated influenza vaccine. TCRdb re-derived calls from the RT-PCR reads in MiXCR, one entry per CDR3 protein. This sample carries approximately 700,000 distinct CDR3 sequences, approximately 14% of them seen once, and the ten largest clones take around 7%. Study-wide results and limits: T cells newly recruited by each seasonal influenza vaccination are few, the authors suggested.

Germline loops: CDR1 KGHDR, CDR2 SFDVKD. This CDR3 region has 17 residues. V gave up 3 bases and J gave up 7 bases; unmatched junction bases: 7. This clonotype was recorded a few times. The antigen is not known. This specimen was PBMCs from blood, taken 14 to 15 days before vaccination. The clonotype comes from a man over 45 who received an inactivated influenza vaccine. The rearrangement links TRBV24-1 to TRBJ2-1; 14 bases line up with TRBD2. CDR3 in DNA: TGTGCCACCAGTGATACGGGACTAGCGGGAGAGAAAAATGAGCAGTTCTTC. The encoded protein is CATSDTGLAGEKNEQFF.